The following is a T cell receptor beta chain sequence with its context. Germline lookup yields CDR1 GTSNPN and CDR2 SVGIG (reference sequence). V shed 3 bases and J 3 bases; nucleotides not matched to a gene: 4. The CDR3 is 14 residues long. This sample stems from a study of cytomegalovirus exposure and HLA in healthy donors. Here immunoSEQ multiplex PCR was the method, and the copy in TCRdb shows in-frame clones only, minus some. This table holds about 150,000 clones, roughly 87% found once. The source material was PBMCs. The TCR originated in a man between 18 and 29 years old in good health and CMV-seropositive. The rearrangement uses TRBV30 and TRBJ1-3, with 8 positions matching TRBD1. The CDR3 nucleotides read TGTGCCTGGAGCGCCGGACAGGGTGGAAACACCATATATTTT. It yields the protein CAWSAGQGGNTIYF.